This T cell receptor beta chain was found in a study of shared clonotypes between healthy human individuals. This CDR3 has 16 amino acids. Germline V gene lookup returns CDR1 SGHNT and CDR2 YYREEE (reference sequence). The V segment lost 3 bases and the J segment 2 bases; nucleotides outside the gene matches: 4. Roughly 200 ng DNA, about 30,000 T cell genomes, went into each sorted-subset replicate PCR. Here immunoSEQ multiplex PCR was the method, and the copy in TCRdb shows in-frame clones only, minus some. The sample lists 2 million to 2.5 million clones, 85% to 95% occurring once. Sequencing was carried out using naive CD4+ T cells from PBMCs. Subset meaning: CD45RA+ positively selected. The rearrangement links TRBV5-4 to TRBJ2-6, with 8 bases fitting TRBD1. This receptor was obtained from a man aged 18 to 35 in good health. Some clones in this sample may be carry-over from other donors' samples. This CDR3 reads CASSSTGAAGANVLTF. The CDR3 DNA follows: TGTGCCAGCAGCTCGACAGGGGCGGCTGGGGCCAACGTCCTGACTTTC.